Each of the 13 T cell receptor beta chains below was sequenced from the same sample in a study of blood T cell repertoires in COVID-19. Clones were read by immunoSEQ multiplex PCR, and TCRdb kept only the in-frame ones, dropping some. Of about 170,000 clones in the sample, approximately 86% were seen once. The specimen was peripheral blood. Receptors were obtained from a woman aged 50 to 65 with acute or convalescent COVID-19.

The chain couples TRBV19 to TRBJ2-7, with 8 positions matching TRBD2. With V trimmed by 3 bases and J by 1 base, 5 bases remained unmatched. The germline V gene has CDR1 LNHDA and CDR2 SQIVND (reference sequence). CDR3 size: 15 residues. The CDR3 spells CASSIGGTRSYEQYF. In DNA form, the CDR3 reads TGTGCCAGTAGTATCGGGGGGACTAGATCCTACGAGCAGTACTTC. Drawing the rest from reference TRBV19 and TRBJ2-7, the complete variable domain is DGGITQSPKYLFRKEGQNVTLSCEQNLNHDAMYWYRQDPGQGLRLIYYSQIVNDFQKGDIAEGYSVSREKKESFPLTVTSAQKNPTAFYLCASSIGGTRSYEQYFGPGTRLTVT.

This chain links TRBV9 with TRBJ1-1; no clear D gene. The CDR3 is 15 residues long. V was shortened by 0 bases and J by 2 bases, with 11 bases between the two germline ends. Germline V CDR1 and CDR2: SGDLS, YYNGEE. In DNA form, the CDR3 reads TGTGCCAGCAGCGTAGTGGGGAGGTTCAACACTGAAGCTTTCTTT. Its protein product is CASSVVGRFNTEAFF.

CDR3 bases: TGTGCCAGCAGCTTAAGCCCGGGTTGGAACGAGCAGTACTTC. It encodes CASSLSPGWNEQYF. The J gene is TRBJ2-7, the V gene TRBV7-2; no reliable D call. Germline values: CDR1 SGHTA, CDR2 FQGNSA. This CDR3 region has 14 residues. V lost 2 bases, J lost 5 bases, and 13 bases lay in between.

The CDR3 protein is CASGQNREPNEQYF. The CDR3 DNA reads as TGTGCCAGCGGCCAGAACAGGGAACCCAACGAGCAGTACTTC. The chain joins TRBV2 to TRBJ2-7, with D perhaps TRBD1 (6 bases). Germline lookup yields CDR1 SNHLY and CDR2 FYNNEI. This CDR3 has 14 residues. Trimming took 8 bases from V and 5 from J, leaving 19 bases between them. Variable domain in full (rest from reference TRBV2 and TRBJ2-7): EPEVTQTPSHQVTQMGQEVILRCVPISNHLYFYWYRQILGQKVEFLVSFYNNEISEKSEIFDDQFSVERPDGSNFTLKIRSTKLEDSAMYFCASGQNREPNEQYFGPGTRLTVT.

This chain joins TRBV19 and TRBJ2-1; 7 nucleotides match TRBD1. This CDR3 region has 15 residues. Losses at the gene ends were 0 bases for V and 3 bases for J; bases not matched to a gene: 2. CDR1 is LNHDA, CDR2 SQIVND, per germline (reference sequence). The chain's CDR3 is CASSIEDRNYNEQFF. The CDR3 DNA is TGTGCCAGTAGTATAGAGGACAGGAACTACAATGAGCAGTTCTTC.

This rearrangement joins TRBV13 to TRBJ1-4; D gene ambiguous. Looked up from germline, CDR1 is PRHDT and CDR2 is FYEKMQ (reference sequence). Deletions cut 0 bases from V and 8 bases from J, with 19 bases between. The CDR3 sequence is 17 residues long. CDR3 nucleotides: TGTGCCAGCAGCTTAGGCCACTACGGGAGCCACCCCGAAAAACTGTTTTTT. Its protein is CASSLGHYGSHPEKLFF.

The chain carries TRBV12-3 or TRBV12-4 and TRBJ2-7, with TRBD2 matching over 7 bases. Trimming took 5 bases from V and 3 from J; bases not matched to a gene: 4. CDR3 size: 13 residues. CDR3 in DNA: TGTGCCAGCAGTATCCGGGACTACTACGAGCAGTACTTC. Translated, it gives CASSIRDYYEQYF.

The CDR3 DNA follows: TGCGCCAGCAGCCAGGAACTAGACGATGAGCAGTTCTTC. Translated, it gives CASSQELDDEQFF. The genes are TRBV4-3 and TRBJ2-1, with D possibly TRBD2 on 5 matching bases. The ends were cut back, 3 bases at V and 8 bases at J, with 11 bases in the middle. This CDR3 spans 13 amino acids. The germline V gene encodes CDR1 LGHNA and CDR2 YSLEER.

In DNA form, the CDR3 reads TGTGCCAGCAGCAGAGGTAGCGGGGGGGCCTTCTACAATGAGCAGTTCTTC. It encodes CASSRGSGGAFYNEQFF. The chain employs TRBV21-1 and TRBJ2-1; the table's D call, TRBD2, was not checked against the DNA. TRBV21-1 is a listed pseudogene. The CDR3 covers 17 residues.

The CDR3 here is CASSLQQGYGYTF. The CDR3 DNA follows: TGTGCCAGCAGCTTACAACAGGGCTATGGCTACACCTTC. This chain connects TRBV11-3 to TRBJ1-2; weak D call: TRBD1 (6 bases). CDR1 SGHNT and CDR2 YENEEA come from the germline V gene. The CDR3 is 13 residues long. V gave up 2 bases and J gave up 4 bases, with 8 bases separating them. The complete variable domain, with remaining parts taken from reference TRBV11-3 and TRBJ1-2, reads EAGVVQSPRYKIIEKKQPVAFWCNPISGHNTLYWYLQNLGQGPELLIRYENEEAVDDSQLPKDRFSAERLKGVDSTLKIQPAELGDSAVYLCASSLQQGYGYTFGSGTRLTVV.

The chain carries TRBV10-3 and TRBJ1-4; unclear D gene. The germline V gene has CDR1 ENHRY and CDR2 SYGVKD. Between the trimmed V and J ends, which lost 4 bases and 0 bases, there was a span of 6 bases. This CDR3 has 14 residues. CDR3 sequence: CAISALPTNEKLFF. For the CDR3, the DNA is TGTGCCATCAGTGCACTTCCAACTAATGAAAAACTGTTTTTT.

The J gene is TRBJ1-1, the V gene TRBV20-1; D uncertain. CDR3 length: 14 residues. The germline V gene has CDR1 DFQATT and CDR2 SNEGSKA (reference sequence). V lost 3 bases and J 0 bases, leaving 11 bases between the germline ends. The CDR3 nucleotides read TGCAGTGCTAGTGAAACATACATGAACACTGAAGCTTTCTTT. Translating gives CSASETYMNTEAFF.

Here the CDR3 DNA reads TGTGCCAGCTCACCACGACAGGGAGCCTGGACTGAAGCTTTCTTT. Protein sequence: CASSPRQGAWTEAFF. This chain joins TRBV18 and TRBJ1-1; 7 nucleotides align to TRBD1. J lost 5 bases, V lost 1 base, and 7 bases had no gene match. The CDR3 sequence is 15 residues long. The germline V gene has CDR1 KGHSH and CDR2 LQKENI. The whole variable domain, filled in from reference TRBV18 and TRBJ1-1, reads NAGVMQNPRHLVRRRGQEARLRCSPMKGHSHVYWYRQLPEEGLKFMVYLQKENIIDESGMPKERFSAEFPKEGPSILRIQQVVRGDSAAYFCASSPRQGAWTEAFFGQGTRLTVV.